This TCR beta chain stems from a study of Ad26.COV2.S vaccination and SARS-CoV-2 variants. Broader study findings: In vaccinated individuals, spike-specific CD8+ and CD4+ T cell responses reportedly displayed substantial breadth.

A word on this clone: As yet, its antigen is unknown.

TCRdb keeps only in-frame clones here, not all; method: immunoSEQ multiplex PCR. The repertoire holds some 480,000 clones, with roughly 89% as singletons. Treatment reported: around 19 received Ad26.COV2.S at low or high dose, single or two shots; 5 received placebo; per-sample allocation not given. Sampling was done on day 63 after the first vaccine or placebo injection. Trimming cost V 1 base and J 3 bases, with 16 bases left between them. CDR1 and CDR2 from the germline V gene are MDHEN and SYDVKM. The CDR3 has 16 amino acids. Sequenced here: peripheral blood, sampled in a trial of Ad26.COV2.S vaccine versus placebo. This clonotype was sampled from a person aged 18-65 years who received the Ad26.COV2.S COVID-19 vaccine or a placebo. The chain carries TRBV28 and TRBJ2-7; D gene ambiguous. In DNA, the CDR3 is TGTGCCAGCAGTTTATTGCCCACTCTCGGGTACTACGAGCAGTACTTC. Translated, it gives CASSLLPTLGYYEQYF.